This T cell receptor beta chain was identified in a study of human T cells and chemical hapten exposure. Study at large: The study traced per-sample TCR yield variation mainly to small differences in pooled library volumes.

General study results and limits: The number of TCRs above 1 in 1000 frequency did not change after DPC sensitization.

Each cDNA molecule in the library carried unique molecular identifiers. Authors' analysis steps: A typical sample had around 90,000 TCRs, with about 23,224 to 750,000 overall. One entry per CDR3 protein results from TCRdb running MiXCR on the 5' RACE reads. In this record, the V and J calls reflect TCRdb's handling and not the investigators' own analysis. This table holds about 81,000 distinct CDR3 sequences, more than 7% found once. In regard to this clonotype: Its matching antigen is unknown.

The total RNA was obtained from whole blood that was not fractionated. With 7 bases removed from V and 1 base from J, the gap between germline ends came to 14 bases. The CDR3 covers 13 residues. Germline V gene sequence: CDR1 SQVTM, CDR2 ANQGSEA. J is TRBJ2-7 and V is TRBV29-1, with TRBD2 as a possible D gene (6 bases). The TCR sequence derives from a male donor in good health. This chain's CDR3 is CSGTSRGSYEQYF. The DNA of the CDR3 is TGCAGCGGGACGTCTCGGGGGTCCTACGAGCAGTACTTC.